Listed below are T cell receptor beta chains from one sample, sequenced in a study of tumor and adjacent non-tumor tissue in lung cancer. TCRdb used MiXCR to reprocess the multiplex PCR reads, holding one entry per CDR3 protein. The table records 70,000 to 80,000 distinct CDR3 sequences, 72% of them present only once. The sequenced sample consisted of lung tumor tissue. Source of these receptors: a woman in her thirties or forties with non-small cell lung cancer. Both conserved end residues are trimmed from each CDR3.

TRBV7-9,ASSFGEKLF
TRBV11-2,ASTLELQGVNTEAL
TRBV7-9,ASNRGQAFPLQETQY
TRBV20-1,NARIGVEAF
TRBV20-1,STSSFGSSYEQY
TRBV12-3/TRBV12-4,TSSRLDDNQPQH
TRBV11-2,ASSSSLGTNRSSPLH
TRBV11-2,DGSQTDISSYNEQF
TRBV5-1,ASNLGGDSNQSQH
TRBV19,ASNVQGAGNTEAF
TRBV11-2,ASGPNRGGAEAF
TRBV5-6,ANSLVGGAGTDTQH
TRBV11-3,ASSPGLGIDEQF
TRBV5-4,ASSFWRGYNEQF
TRBV12-3/TRBV12-4,ASSRDRSYNYEQY
TRBV11-3,ARSFDFLANEQF
TRBV7-9,ARSSEGGKDIQY
TRBV5-1,ASCWDSSYEQY
TRBV11-3,ASSFDFVGNERF
TRBV24-1,TTQTGANNEQF
TRBV4-1,VNSLSPIGSYEQY
TRBV5-4,ASSFDRENTIY
TRBV6-5,SSSSLTRGYEQY
TRBV28,ASRVWGAAYGYT
TRBV11-2,AGSKTLTALYNEQF
TRBV10-3,AISGREPYEQY
TRBV29-1,SVDVRDIQY
TRBV6-1,ASVGGSSYEEY
TRBV5-1,ASSSRSTERETQY
TRBV4-1,ASSLSPIYEQY
TRBV6-5,ASSLGLNLNLYEQY
TRBV12-3/TRBV12-4,ASSLDEHTGELF
TRBV11-2,ASSCTGTDNTQY
TRBV6-5,TSRASGPSYNEHF
TRBV11-2,ASSPRDRRRINGCT
TRBV5-4,ASSPRALVGGGEQF
TRBV11-3,ASSPGHGSYNEQF
TRBV24-1,TTSDLGEGAYNEQF
TRBV11-3,ASTRAANIGAF
TRBV6-5,ANRGGSYNSPIH
TRBV6-5,PSSYSSEGAYEQY
TRBV5-1,ASSRGGSAVANTQY
TRBV5-1,ASSQDRVKETQY
TRBV6-1,ASSEDLGWLRSSYNEQF
TRBV11-2,ASGKTLAALYNEQF
TRBV11-2,ATREQIFLYGYT
TRBV6-2/TRBV6-3,ASSYSGVSTETQY
TRBV11-2,ASSDNRPTGTAQESQY
TRBV20-1,SARSDRGLF
TRBV11-2,TSSETLVALHNEQF
TRBV11-2,ASSFTGNIEAF
TRBV28,ANSLSGRGDYT
TRBV11-2,ISRMGGNTEAF
TRBV11-2,TSSLAAGVGETQY
TRBV6-5,ASSRAPLVQY
TRBV5-5,DGSGQGGSPLH
TRBV11-3,AGSRRTGGRIDTQY
TRBV28,ASSAGTASSGNTIY
TRBV29-1,SVRGSPDTQC